The T cell receptor (beta chain) described here comes from a study of blood T cell repertoires in COVID-19. Whole-study context: Samples of COVID-19 (acute and convalescent) were obtained from the United States, Italy and Spain.

V dropped 5 bases and J dropped 10; count of bases not matched to a gene: 5. The CDR3 is made up of 13 amino acids. The germline V gene has CDR1 SGHTA and CDR2 FQGNSA. The authors' processing: Nucleated cell counts were estimated from reference gene primer amplification. TCRdb keeps only in-frame clones here, not all; method: immunoSEQ multiplex PCR. The D gene and trimming were derived from the DNA, and the V and J assignments and clone size from that table. The table has 200,000 to 250,000 clones, around three quarters seen once. This receptor was taken from a woman aged 70-85 years with acute or convalescent COVID-19. The J gene is TRBJ1-6, the V gene TRBV7-2, with 7 bases matching TRBD1. The sequenced sample was peripheral blood. CDR3 nucleotides: TGTGCCAGCAGCACCCGACAGGGATCACCCCTCCACTTT. Translation gives CASSTRQGSPLHF.